These 25 T cell receptor beta chains were sequenced from one sample in a study of breast tumors, draining lymph nodes, adjacent tissues. Breast cancer patients provided tissue from their axillary draining lymph nodes. TCRdb redid the calling of the multiplex PCR reads with MiXCR, one entry per CDR3 protein. The table has approximately 120,000 distinct CDR3 sequences, approximately 21% seen once. Material for sequencing was axillary lymph node tissue. The receptor source for this set is a female donor with breast cancer. Some clones in this sample may be carry-over from other donors' samples.

This clonotype occurred a few times. The chain recombines TRBV18 with TRBJ1-2, with D unclear. The length of the CDR3 is 14 residues. Germline V gene data show CDR1 as KGHSH and CDR2 as LQKENI. With 2 bases removed from V and 2 bases from J, the gap between germline ends came to 9 bases. CDR3 DNA sequence: TGTGCCAGCTCACCAAGGGCGGCCAACTATGGCTACACCTTC. Amino acid sequence: CASSPRAANYGYTF.

This clonotype was seen a few times. A much bigger clone sits one base away, suggesting this may be a read error. The rearrangement links TRBV20-1 to TRBJ2-2; the D is unclear. The CDR3 totals 16 residues. Germline CDR1 and CDR2: DFQATT and SNEGSKA (reference sequence). CDR3 amino acids: CSARDGRLTNAGELFF. The DNA for the CDR3 is TGCAGTGCTAGAGATGGACGGCTTACGAACGCCGGGGAGCTGTTTTTT.

This clonotype was observed many times. This chain uses TRBV5-1 with TRBJ2-1; TRBD2 matches at 7 bases. Germline V gives CDR1 SGHRS, CDR2 YFSETQ. V lost 4 bases, J lost 5 bases, and 9 bases stayed unmatched. The CDR3 sequence is 15 residues long. The CDR3 region is CASSEAGLVHNEQFF. CDR3 DNA sequence: TGCGCCAGCAGCGAGGCAGGACTAGTCCACAATGAGCAGTTCTTC.

This clonotype has a count of ten or more. The V gene is TRBV5-5, the J gene TRBJ1-3; possible D gene TRBD1, 5 bases. With 3 bases removed from V and 2 bases from J, the gap between germline ends came to 12 bases. Germline V gene data show CDR1 as SGHKS and CDR2 as YYEKEE (reference sequence). This CDR3 is 15 amino acids long. CDR3 amino acids: CASSWGGAAGNTIYF. DNA of the CDR3: TGTGCCAGCAGCTGGGGGGGTGCCGCTGGAAACACCATATATTTT.

This clonotype was counted many times. The V and J genes are TRBV6-4 and TRBJ2-7; D possibly corresponds to TRBD2 (6 bases). The V and J ends lost 3 bases and 5 bases respectively, with 17 bases between them. Germline V lookup: CDR1 MRHNA, CDR2 SNTAGT. This CDR3 has 15 residues. The CDR3 loop reads CASSDQLAGMDEQYF. The CDR3 coding sequence is TGTGCCAGCAGTGATCAACTAGCAGGTATGGACGAGCAGTACTTC.

With regard to this clonotype: A clone one base away is much larger, so this may be a read error. The chain couples TRBV29-1 to TRBJ1-2; no firm D call. V gave up 4 bases and J gave up 5 bases, with 11 bases separating them. CDR3 length: 12 amino acids. CDR1 SQVTM and CDR2 ANQGSEA come from the germline V gene. Here the CDR3 reads CSVGGGSYGYTF. The CDR3 region has the DNA TGCAGCGTTGGGGGAGGGTCTTATGGCTACACCTTC.

The V call is TRBV6-2 or TRBV6-3, the J call TRBJ2-5; possibly TRBD2 for D (5 bases). Trimming cost V 5 bases and J 3 bases, with 7 bases left between them. The CDR3 length is 12 residues. CDR1 MNHEY and CDR2 SVGEGT come from the germline V gene. The chain's CDR3 is CASSSGEETQYF. As DNA, the CDR3 is TGTGCCAGCAGTAGCGGAGAAGAGACCCAGTACTTC.

This clonotype has at least ten counts. V and J are TRBV9 and TRBJ2-7, with a tentative D call TRBD1 (5 bases). Germline V gene sequence: CDR1 SGDLS, CDR2 YYNGEE. There are 14 residues in the CDR3. V was clipped by 3 bases and J by 2 bases, with 12 bases between them. CDR3 protein: CASSAGAGPYEQYF. Written as DNA, the CDR3 is TGTGCCAGCAGCGCTGGGGCAGGTCCCTACGAGCAGTACTTC.

Ten or more counts support this clonotype. The genes are TRBV5-1 and TRBJ1-5; 11 bases are a match to TRBD1. J was trimmed by 6 bases and V by 9 bases; bases with no gene match: 11. The CDR3 runs 15 residues. CDR1 and CDR2 from the germline V gene are SGHRS and YFSETQ. The CDR3 DNA follows: TGCGCCACCCGCGGGCCGGGGACAGGGGGTCAGCCCCAGCATTTT. This gives the protein CATRGPGTGGQPQHF.

V and J are TRBV28 and TRBJ2-5, with 7 positions matching TRBD1. CDR3 size: 15 residues. Trimming at V came to 6 bases and at J to 2 bases, leaving 9 bases not matched to a gene. Per the germline V gene, CDR1 is MDHEN and CDR2 is SYDVKM. The chain's CDR3 is CASSPWTGGQETQYF. CDR3 nucleotides: TGTGCCAGCAGCCCCTGGACAGGCGGACAAGAGACCCAGTACTTC.

This clonotype was observed at least ten times. The chain joins TRBV19 to TRBJ2-7, with a possible D match to TRBD1 (7 bases). Between the trimmed V and J ends, which lost 8 bases and 2 bases, there was a span of 13 bases. Germline CDR1 LNHDA, CDR2 SQIVND (reference sequence). This CDR3 has 13 amino acids. CDR3 sequence: CASARGAAYEQYF. In nucleotides, the CDR3 is TGTGCCAGTGCCAGGGGGGCCGCCTACGAGCAGTACTTC.

This clonotype was detected a few times. This chain uses TRBV6-2 or TRBV6-3 with TRBJ2-3; D may be TRBD2 (6 bases). CDR3 length: 16 residues. Germline V gene sequence: CDR1 MNHEY, CDR2 SVGEGT. V lost 2 bases to trimming and J lost 5 bases, with 17 bases between them. The CDR3 sequence is CASSYGGTPTGDTQYF. The CDR3 nucleotides read TGTGCCAGCAGTTACGGGGGGACTCCCACGGGAGATACGCAGTATTTT.

This clonotype was seen repeatedly, ten times or more. V usage is TRBV6-4 and J usage is TRBJ2-1; D is possibly TRBD2 (6 bases). V gave up 5 bases and J gave up 4 bases, with 9 bases separating them. Germline CDR1 reads MRHNA; CDR2 reads SNTAGT. This CDR3 comprises 13 residues. Here the CDR3 reads CASSREPYNEQFF. CDR3 coding DNA: TGTGCCAGCAGTCGGGAGCCTTACAATGAGCAGTTCTTC.

Many counts were recorded for this clonotype. The chain recombines TRBV7-8 with TRBJ2-7, with D possibly TRBD2 on 6 matching bases. The CDR3 is made up of 15 amino acids. The V gene lost 5 bases and the J gene lost 1 base, with 15 bases spanning the gap. Germline V lookup: CDR1 SGHVS, CDR2 FQNEAQ. CDR3 sequence reads: CASSAGLSGSYEQYF. In DNA, the CDR3 is TGTGCCAGCAGCGCCGGACTAAGCGGTTCCTACGAGCAGTACTTC.

This clonotype was counted ten times or more. The CDR3 spells CASSQGLEQYF. As DNA, the CDR3 is TGTGCCAGCAGCCAAGGGCTGGAGCAGTACTTC. The V and J genes are TRBV14 and TRBJ2-7; no definite D call. V was clipped by 1 base and J by 7 bases, with 5 bases between them. Germline V CDR1 and CDR2: SGHDN, FVKESK. The CDR3 loop spans 11 amino acids.

At least ten counts were recorded for this clonotype. V is TRBV7-8 and J is TRBJ2-5; 8 bases are a match to TRBD1. CDR1 is SGHVS, CDR2 FQNEAQ, per germline. The CDR3 has 14 amino acids. V shed 8 bases and J 3 bases; nucleotides not matched to a gene: 8. The CDR3 DNA sequence: TGTGCCAGCTGTCCCTCAGGGGGCGAAGAGACCCAGTACTTC. Protein: CASCPSGGEETQYF. Complete variable domain (other parts from reference TRBV7-8 and TRBJ2-5): GAGVSQSPRYKVAKRGQDVALRCDPISGHVSLFWYQQALGQGPEFLTYFQNEAQLDKSGLPSDRFFAERPEGSVSTLKIQRTQQEDSAVYLCASCPSGGEETQYFGPGTRLLVL.

This clonotype was detected only a few times. This may arise from a read error, as a much more abundant clone is one base away. V and J are TRBV20-1 and TRBJ2-2, with 10 positions matching TRBD2. V shed 4 bases, J shed 6 bases, and the junction held 8 bases outside the gene matches. CDR1 is DFQATT, CDR2 SNEGSKA, per germline (reference sequence). The length of the CDR3 is 15 residues. The CDR3 DNA sequence: TGCAGTGCTAAAGCTAGCGGGAGTACCTCCGGGGAGCTGTTTTTT. This translates into CSAKASGSTSGELFF.

This clonotype appeared many times. This chain uses TRBV20-1 with TRBJ1-2; 8 bases align to TRBD1. The CDR3 runs 12 residues. J gave up 5 bases and V 6 bases, and 5 bases lay outside the gene matches. CDR1 DFQATT and CDR2 SNEGSKA come from the germline V gene (reference sequence). The CDR3 spells CSARTGLYGYTF. Written as DNA, the CDR3 is TGCAGTGCCCGGACAGGGCTATATGGCTACACCTTC.

The chain joins TRBV4-1 to TRBJ1-1; D is undetermined. This CDR3 has 15 residues. Looked up from germline, CDR1 is MGHRA and CDR2 is YSYEKL. Trimming pared 0 bases from V and 0 bases from J, leaving 8 bases between. Here the CDR3 DNA reads TGCGCCAGCAGCCAAGATGGTTCTATGAACACTGAAGCTTTCTTT. Translating gives CASSQDGSMNTEAFF.

This clonotype was recorded at least ten times. This chain links TRBV7-6 with TRBJ2-3, with TRBD1 matching over 8 bases. Germline V gene data show CDR1 as SGHVS and CDR2 as FNYEAQ. V shed 2 bases and J 2 bases; nucleotides not matched to a gene: 3. The CDR3 consists of 15 residues. The CDR3 reads CASSLNRGNTDTQYF. CDR3 DNA: TGTGCCAGCAGCTTAAACAGGGGGAACACAGATACGCAGTATTTT.

This clonotype was recorded many times. The chain combines TRBV5-8 with TRBJ2-7, with 7 bases lining up with TRBD1. There are 13 residues in the CDR3. CDR1 and CDR2 (germline): SGHTS, YDEGEE. J was trimmed by 5 bases and V by 4 bases; bases with no gene match: 6. Here the CDR3 DNA reads TGTGCCAGCAGCGAAGACAGGGTCGACGAGCAGTACTTC. It yields the protein CASSEDRVDEQYF.

This clonotype has ten or more counts. The V and J genes are TRBV2 and TRBJ2-7, with 9 bases identical to TRBD1. The CDR3 has 17 residues. In germline, CDR1 is SNHLY, CDR2 FYNNEI. The V segment lost 5 bases and the J segment 4 bases; nucleotides outside the gene matches: 15. Here the CDR3 reads CASSSQRTGVGRYEQYF. CDR3 sequence (DNA): TGTGCCAGCAGTTCTCAAAGGACAGGGGTGGGAAGGTACGAGCAGTACTTC.

In this sample, this clonotype turned up many times. The rearrangement links TRBV12-3 or TRBV12-4 to TRBJ2-3; 9 bases line up with TRBD1. The CDR3 is 15 amino acids. The V and J ends lost 2 bases and 5 bases, in that order; junction bases with no gene match: 5. The CDR3 reads CASSLRTGAGDTQYF. The CDR3 coding sequence is TGTGCCAGCAGTTTAAGGACAGGGGCTGGAGATACGCAGTATTTT.

At least ten counts were recorded for this clonotype. The gene calls are TRBV5-1 and TRBJ1-4, with TRBD1 matching over 7 bases. In germline, CDR1 is SGHRS, CDR2 YFSETQ. The CDR3 sequence is 16 residues long. J gave up 3 bases and V 4 bases, and 9 bases lay outside the gene matches. CDR3: CASSPTRQGPNEKLFF. In nucleotides, the CDR3 is TGCGCCAGCAGCCCTACTAGACAGGGACCTAATGAAAAACTGTTTTTT. The whole variable domain, filled in from reference TRBV5-1 and TRBJ1-4, reads KAGVTQTPRYLIKTRGQQVTLSCSPISGHRSVSWYQQTPGQGLQFLFEYFSETQRNKGNFPGRFSGRQFSNSRSEMNVSTLELGDSALYLCASSPTRQGPNEKLFFGSGTQLSVL.

The table lists this clonotype with many counts. This chain joins TRBV4-1 and TRBJ2-7; TRBD1 matches 9 bases. The V gene's germline CDR1 is MGHRA and CDR2 YSYEKL. The CDR3 extends over 15 amino acids. The ends lost 2 bases at V and 4 bases at J; junction bases unmatched: 6. This CDR3 is CASSQPGQGLYEQYF. In DNA form, the CDR3 reads TGCGCCAGCAGCCAACCGGGACAGGGTCTGTACGAGCAGTACTTC.